The rows below give T cell receptor beta chains drawn from one sample of a study of human T cells and chemical hapten exposure. Using its own MiXCR run on the RACE reads, TCRdb lists one record per CDR3 protein. This sample carries under 200,000 distinct CDR3 sequences, about 27% of them seen once, and the ten largest clones take around 2.3%. The sequencing used whole blood, collected in connection with sensitization to the hapten diphenylcyclopropenone (DPC). Every receptor here comes from a young woman with alopecia areata. Some clones in this sample may be carry-over from other donors' samples. The CDR3 runs from the conserved cysteine through the conserved F or W. A D gene is named only where the DNA matches it firmly. Expanded clones get a size class; other rows say once, few or many, or leave the size out.

J gene: TRBJ2-1
V gene: TRBV29-1
clone size: few
D gene: NA
CDR3 protein: CSVPSASSYNEQFF
CDR3 DNA: TGCAGCGTTCCGTCCGCCAGCTCCTACAATGAGCAGTTCTTC

J gene: TRBJ2-5
V gene: TRBV6-1
clone size: few
D gene: NA
CDR3 protein: CASSRVRETQYF
CDR3 DNA: TGTGCCAGCAGCAGGGTCCGAGAGACCCAGTACTTC

J gene: TRBJ1-5
V gene: TRBV20-1
clone size: NA
D gene: NA
CDR3 protein: CSASSGTLNQPRHF
CDR3 DNA: TGCAGTGCTTCGTCCGGGACACTAAATCAGCCCCGGCATTTT

J gene: TRBJ2-7
V gene: TRBV5-1
clone size: NA
D gene: NA
CDR3 protein: CASSRQGTNYEQYF
CDR3 DNA: TGCGCCAGCAGCCGACAGGGGACTAACTACGAGCAGTACTTC

J gene: TRBJ1-1
V gene: TRBV11-2
clone size: few
D gene: NA
CDR3 protein: CASSLYRGGEAFF
CDR3 DNA: TGTGCCAGCAGCTTATATAGGGGTGGTGAAGCTTTCTTT

J gene: TRBJ1-2
V gene: TRBV28
clone size: many
D gene: TRBD1
CDR3 protein: CASSRTGASYTF
CDR3 DNA: TGTGCCAGCAGCCGGACAGGGGCTAGCTACACCTTC

J gene: TRBJ2-1
V gene: TRBV10-2
clone size: NA
D gene: NA
CDR3 protein: CASSGSVEQFF
CDR3 DNA: TGCGCCAGCAGTGGTAGCGTTGAGCAGTTCTTC

J gene: TRBJ2-1
V gene: TRBV4-1
clone size: few
D gene: TRBD2
CDR3 protein: CASSQRAGVLYNEQFF
CDR3 DNA: TGCGCCAGCAGCCAACGAGCGGGGGTCCTCTACAATGAGCAGTTCTTC

J gene: TRBJ2-7
V gene: TRBV20-1
clone size: NA
D gene: TRBD2
CDR3 protein: CSARRASGGYEQYF
CDR3 DNA: TGCAGTGCTAGAAGGGCTAGCGGGGGGTACGAGCAGTACTTC

J gene: TRBJ2-1
V gene: TRBV5-1
clone size: NA
D gene: TRBD1
CDR3 protein: CASSSTGTGQNEQFF
CDR3 DNA: TGCGCCAGCAGCTCGACCGGGACAGGGCAGAATGAGCAGTTCTTC

J gene: TRBJ1-4
V gene: TRBV7-9
clone size: few
D gene: NA
CDR3 protein: CASSPYSAWDEKLFF
CDR3 DNA: TGTGCCAGCAGCCCCTACAGCGCGTGGGACGAAAAACTGTTTTTT

J gene: TRBJ1-6
V gene: TRBV4-3
clone size: few
D gene: NA
CDR3 protein: CASSQDLGARNSPLHF
CDR3 DNA: TGCGCCAGCAGCCAAGATTTGGGGGCTAGAAATTCACCCCTCCACTTT

J gene: TRBJ2-7
V gene: TRBV5-5
clone size: few
D gene: NA
CDR3 protein: CASSRALIGTASYEQYF
CDR3 DNA: TGTGCCAGCAGCCGTGCGCTAATCGGGACCGCTAGCTACGAGCAGTACTTC

J gene: TRBJ2-7
V gene: TRBV4-2
clone size: few
D gene: TRBD2
CDR3 protein: CASSQDPGLAGVEQYF
CDR3 DNA: TGTGCCAGCAGCCAAGACCCCGGACTAGCGGGAGTCGAGCAGTACTTC

J gene: TRBJ1-2
V gene: TRBV27
clone size: few
D gene: NA
CDR3 protein: CASSAGRDGYTF
CDR3 DNA: TGTGCCAGCAGTGCAGGGAGAGATGGCTACACCTTC

J gene: TRBJ2-7
V gene: TRBV5-1
clone size: few
D gene: TRBD1
CDR3 protein: CASSILGTVNYEQYF
CDR3 DNA: TGCGCCAGCAGCATCCTCGGGACAGTTAACTACGAGCAGTACTTC

J gene: TRBJ2-1
V gene: TRBV7-2
clone size: NA
D gene: TRBD1
CDR3 protein: CANSHLIGTGGYEQFF
CDR3 DNA: TGTGCCAACAGCCACCTTATCGGGACAGGCGGATATGAGCAGTTCTTC

J gene: TRBJ1-1
V gene: TRBV10-1
clone size: NA
D gene: NA
CDR3 protein: CASSESRNYDGTEAFF
CDR3 DNA: TGCGCCAGCAGTGAATCTCGGAATTATGATGGGACTGAAGCTTTCTTT

J gene: TRBJ2-5
V gene: TRBV5-4
clone size: many
D gene: TRBD2
CDR3 protein: CASSFTSGGAETQYF
CDR3 DNA: TGTGCCAGCAGCTTTACTAGCGGGGGGGCAGAGACCCAGTACTTC

J gene: TRBJ1-1
V gene: TRBV20-1
clone size: NA
D gene: TRBD1
CDR3 protein: CSARDSYTEAFF
CDR3 DNA: TGCAGTGCGAGGGACAGTTACACTGAAGCTTTCTTT

J gene: TRBJ2-3
V gene: TRBV29-1
clone size: NA
D gene: NA
CDR3 protein: CSVNPGTTDTQYF
CDR3 DNA: TGCAGCGTGAATCCGGGGACCACAGATACGCAGTATTTT

J gene: TRBJ2-3
V gene: TRBV12-3/TRBV12-4
clone size: NA
D gene: TRBD1
CDR3 protein: CASSGQGWDSGADTQYF
CDR3 DNA: TGTGCCAGCAGCGGACAGGGGTGGGATAGCGGAGCAGATACGCAGTATTTT

J gene: TRBJ1-1
V gene: TRBV27
clone size: many
D gene: NA
CDR3 protein: CATHTWGNTEAFF
CDR3 DNA: TGTGCCACCCACACATGGGGGAACACTGAAGCTTTCTTT

J gene: TRBJ1-5
V gene: TRBV6-1
clone size: few
D gene: NA
CDR3 protein: CASSEAWPNSNQPQHF
CDR3 DNA: TGTGCCAGCAGTGAAGCGTGGCCGAATAGCAATCAGCCCCAGCATTTT

J gene: TRBJ2-2
V gene: TRBV7-9
clone size: few
D gene: TRBD2
CDR3 protein: CASSSTGGLAAPKNTGELFF
CDR3 DNA: TGTGCCAGCAGCTCAACGGGTGGACTAGCGGCTCCGAAGAACACCGGGGAGCTGTTTTTT

J gene: TRBJ2-7
V gene: TRBV7-2
clone size: few
D gene: NA
CDR3 protein: CASSLEAFYEQYF
CDR3 DNA: TGTGCCAGCAGCTTAGAGGCATTCTACGAGCAGTACTTC

J gene: TRBJ2-1
V gene: TRBV9
clone size: once
D gene: TRBD2
CDR3 protein: CASSVVGLAGDNEQFF
CDR3 DNA: TGTGCCAGCAGCGTAGTTGGGCTAGCGGGCGACAATGAGCAGTTCTTC

J gene: TRBJ2-3
V gene: TRBV20-1
clone size: NA
D gene: NA
CDR3 protein: CSAHEVPDTQYF
CDR3 DNA: TGCAGTGCCCATGAAGTACCAGATACGCAGTATTTT

J gene: TRBJ2-7
V gene: TRBV4-2
clone size: NA
D gene: NA
CDR3 protein: CASSQEGGYEQYF
CDR3 DNA: TGTGCCAGCAGCCAAGAGGGAGGCTACGAGCAGTACTTC

J gene: TRBJ2-5
V gene: TRBV11-2
clone size: NA
D gene: NA
CDR3 protein: CASSLDPATQYF
CDR3 DNA: TGTGCCAGCAGCTTAGACCCGGCGACCCAGTACTTC